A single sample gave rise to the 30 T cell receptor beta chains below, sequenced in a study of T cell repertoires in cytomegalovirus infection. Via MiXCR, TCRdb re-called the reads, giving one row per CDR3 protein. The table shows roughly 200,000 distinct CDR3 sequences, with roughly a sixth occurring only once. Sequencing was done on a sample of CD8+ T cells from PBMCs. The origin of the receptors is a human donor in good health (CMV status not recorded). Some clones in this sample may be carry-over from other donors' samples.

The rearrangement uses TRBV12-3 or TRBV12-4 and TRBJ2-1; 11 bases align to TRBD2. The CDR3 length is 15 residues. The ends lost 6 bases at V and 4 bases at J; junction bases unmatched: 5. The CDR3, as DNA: TGTGCCAGCAGCGACACTAGCGGGGGTTACAATGAGCAGTTCTTC. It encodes CASSDTSGGYNEQFF.

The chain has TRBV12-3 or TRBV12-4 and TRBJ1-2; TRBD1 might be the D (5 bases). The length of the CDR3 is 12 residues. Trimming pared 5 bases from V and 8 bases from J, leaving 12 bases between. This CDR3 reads CASSTGPGGYTF. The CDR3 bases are TGTGCCAGCAGTACGGGACCCGGGGGCTACACCTTC.

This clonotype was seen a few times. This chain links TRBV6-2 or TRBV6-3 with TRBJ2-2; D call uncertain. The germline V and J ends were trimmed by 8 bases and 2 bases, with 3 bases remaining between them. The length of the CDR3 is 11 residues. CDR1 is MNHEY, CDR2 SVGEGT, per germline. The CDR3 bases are TGTGCCAGCTCAAACACCGGGGAGCTGTTTTTT. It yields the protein CASSNTGELFF.

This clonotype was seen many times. The CDR3 DNA follows: TGTGCCAGCAGCCCCAGCTCCTACAATGAGCAGTTCTTC. Translated, it gives CASSPSSYNEQFF. V usage is TRBV7-2 and J usage is TRBJ2-1; unclear D gene. The CDR3 length is 13 residues. Trimming cost V 5 bases and J 0 bases, with 5 bases left between them. Germline assignment: CDR1 SGHTA and CDR2 FQGNSA. The full variable domain, rest sourced from reference TRBV7-2 and TRBJ2-1, is GAGVSQSPSNKVTEKGKDVELRCDPISGHTALYWYRQSLGQGLEFLIYFQGNSAPDKSGLPSDRFSAERTGGSVSTLTIQRTQQEDSAVYLCASSPSSYNEQFFGPGTRLTVL.

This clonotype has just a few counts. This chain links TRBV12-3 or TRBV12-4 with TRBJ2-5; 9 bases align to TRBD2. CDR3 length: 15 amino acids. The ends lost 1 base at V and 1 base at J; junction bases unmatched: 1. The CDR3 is CASSLGLAVQETQYF. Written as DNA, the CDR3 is TGTGCCAGCAGTTTAGGACTAGCGGTCCAAGAGACCCAGTACTTC.

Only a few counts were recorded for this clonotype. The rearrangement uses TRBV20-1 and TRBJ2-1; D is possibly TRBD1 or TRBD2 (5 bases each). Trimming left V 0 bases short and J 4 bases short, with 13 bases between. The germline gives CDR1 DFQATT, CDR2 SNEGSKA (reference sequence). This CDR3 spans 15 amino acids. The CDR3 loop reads CSARDRGTSYNEQFF. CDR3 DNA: TGCAGTGCTAGAGATCGGGGCACTTCTTACAATGAGCAGTTCTTC.

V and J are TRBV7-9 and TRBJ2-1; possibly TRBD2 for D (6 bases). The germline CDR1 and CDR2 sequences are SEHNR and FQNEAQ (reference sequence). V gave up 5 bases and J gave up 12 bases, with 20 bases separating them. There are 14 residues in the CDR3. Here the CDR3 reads CASSPPGGRLRQFF. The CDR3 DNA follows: TGTGCCAGCAGCCCCCCCGGGGGTAGACTCCGGCAGTTCTTC.

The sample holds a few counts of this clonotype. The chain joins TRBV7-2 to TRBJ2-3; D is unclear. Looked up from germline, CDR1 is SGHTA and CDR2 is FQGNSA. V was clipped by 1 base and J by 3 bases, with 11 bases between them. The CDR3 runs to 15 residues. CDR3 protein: CASSLELADTDTQYF. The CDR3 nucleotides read TGTGCCAGCAGCTTAGAGCTTGCGGATACAGATACGCAGTATTTT. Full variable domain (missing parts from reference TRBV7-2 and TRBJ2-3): GAGVSQSPSNKVTEKGKDVELRCDPISGHTALYWYRQSLGQGLEFLIYFQGNSAPDKSGLPSDRFSAERTGGSVSTLTIQRTQQEDSAVYLCASSLELADTDTQYFGPGTRLTVL.

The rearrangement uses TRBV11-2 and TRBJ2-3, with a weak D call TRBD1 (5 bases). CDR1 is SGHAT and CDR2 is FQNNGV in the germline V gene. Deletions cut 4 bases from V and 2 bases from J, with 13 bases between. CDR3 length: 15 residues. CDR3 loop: CASSSTEILTDTQYF. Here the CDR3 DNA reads TGTGCCAGCAGCTCGACAGAAATTCTCACAGATACGCAGTATTTT.

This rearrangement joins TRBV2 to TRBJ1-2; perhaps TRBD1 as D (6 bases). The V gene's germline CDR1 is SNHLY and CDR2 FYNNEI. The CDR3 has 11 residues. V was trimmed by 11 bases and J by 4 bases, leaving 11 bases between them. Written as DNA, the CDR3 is TGTGCCGGCGGGACAATCTATGGCTACACCTTC. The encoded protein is CAGGTIYGYTF.

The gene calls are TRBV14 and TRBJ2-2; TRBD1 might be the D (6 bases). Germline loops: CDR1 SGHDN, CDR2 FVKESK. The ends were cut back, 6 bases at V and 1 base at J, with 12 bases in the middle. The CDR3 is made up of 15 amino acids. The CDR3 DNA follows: TGTGCCAGCAGACCCGGGACATTGAACACCGGGGAGCTGTTTTTT. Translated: CASRPGTLNTGELFF. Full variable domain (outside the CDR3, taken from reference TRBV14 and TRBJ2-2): EAGVTQFPSHSVIEKGQTVTLRCDPISGHDNLYWYRRVMGKEIKFLLHFVKESKQDESGMPNNRFLAERTGGTYSTLKVQPAELEDSGVYFCASRPGTLNTGELFFGEGSRLTVL.

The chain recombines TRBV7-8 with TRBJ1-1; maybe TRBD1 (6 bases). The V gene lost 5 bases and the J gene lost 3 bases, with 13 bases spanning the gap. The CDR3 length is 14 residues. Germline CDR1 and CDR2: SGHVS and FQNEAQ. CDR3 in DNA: TGTGCCAGCAGCCCGAGGGGGGGGGACACTGAAGCTTTCTTT. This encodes CASSPRGGDTEAFF.

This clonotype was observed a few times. The CDR3 DNA sequence: TGTGCCAGCAGTTACTCGATAGCCCAGGGGGCACTCTCCTACAATGAGCAGTTCTTC. It is translated as CASSYSIAQGALSYNEQFF. The chain joins TRBV6-2 or TRBV6-3 to TRBJ2-1; 8 positions agree with TRBD1. This CDR3 is 19 amino acids long. CDR1 and CDR2 from the germline V gene are MNHEY and SVGEGT. V lost 0 bases to trimming and J lost 0 bases; unmatched junction nucleotides: 10.

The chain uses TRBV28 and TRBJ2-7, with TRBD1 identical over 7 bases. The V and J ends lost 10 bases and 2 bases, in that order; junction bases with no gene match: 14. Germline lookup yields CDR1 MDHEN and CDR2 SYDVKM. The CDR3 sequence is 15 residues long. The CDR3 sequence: CATITDRDVTYEQYF. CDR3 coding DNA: TGTGCCACAATAACTGACAGGGATGTTACCTACGAGCAGTACTTC.

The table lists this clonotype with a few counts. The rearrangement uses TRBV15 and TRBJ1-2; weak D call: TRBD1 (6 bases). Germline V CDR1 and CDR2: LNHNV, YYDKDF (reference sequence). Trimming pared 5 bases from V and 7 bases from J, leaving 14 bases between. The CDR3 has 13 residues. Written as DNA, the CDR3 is TGTGCCACCAGCCCAGGACAGAGTGTTGGCTACACCTTC. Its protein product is CATSPGQSVGYTF.

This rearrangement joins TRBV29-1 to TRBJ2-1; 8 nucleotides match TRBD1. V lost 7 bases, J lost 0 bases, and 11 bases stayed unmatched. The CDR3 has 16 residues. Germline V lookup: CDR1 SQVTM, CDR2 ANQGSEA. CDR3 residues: CSGEGQGGFSYNEQFF. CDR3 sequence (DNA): TGCAGCGGCGAAGGACAGGGCGGATTCTCCTACAATGAGCAGTTCTTC.

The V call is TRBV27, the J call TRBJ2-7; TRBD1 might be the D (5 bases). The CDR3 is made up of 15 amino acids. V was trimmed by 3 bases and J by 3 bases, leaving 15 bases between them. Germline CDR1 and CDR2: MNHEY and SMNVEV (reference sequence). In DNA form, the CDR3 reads TGTGCCAGCAGTTTGGCCGGCGACAGTTTCTACGAGCAGTACTTC. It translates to CASSLAGDSFYEQYF.

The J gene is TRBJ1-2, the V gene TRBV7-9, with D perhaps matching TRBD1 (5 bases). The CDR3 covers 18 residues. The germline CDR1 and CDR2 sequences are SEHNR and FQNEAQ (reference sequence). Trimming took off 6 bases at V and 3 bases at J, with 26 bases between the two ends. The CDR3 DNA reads TGTGCCAGCAGATCTAAAGGAAACAGGTTATTCGATGACTATGGCTACACCTTC. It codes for CASRSKGNRLFDDYGYTF.

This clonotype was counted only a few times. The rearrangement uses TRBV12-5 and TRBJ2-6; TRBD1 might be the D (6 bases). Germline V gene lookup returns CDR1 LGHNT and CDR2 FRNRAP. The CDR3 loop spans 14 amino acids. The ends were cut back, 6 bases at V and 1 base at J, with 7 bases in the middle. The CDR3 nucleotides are TGTGCTAGTGGACAGGGTTCTGGGGCCAACGTCCTGACTTTC. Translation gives CASGQGSGANVLTF.

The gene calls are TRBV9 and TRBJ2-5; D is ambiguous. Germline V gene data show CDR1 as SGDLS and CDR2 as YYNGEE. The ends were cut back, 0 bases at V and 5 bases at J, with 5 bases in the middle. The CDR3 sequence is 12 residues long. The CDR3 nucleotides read TGTGCCAGCAGCGTAGCTGGGGAGACCCAGTACTTC. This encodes CASSVAGETQYF.

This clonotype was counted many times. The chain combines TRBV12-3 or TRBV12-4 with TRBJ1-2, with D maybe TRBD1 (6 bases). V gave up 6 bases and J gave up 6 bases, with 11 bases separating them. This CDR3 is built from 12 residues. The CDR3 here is CASRQGVDGYTF. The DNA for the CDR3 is TGTGCCAGCAGACAGGGAGTGGATGGCTACACCTTC.

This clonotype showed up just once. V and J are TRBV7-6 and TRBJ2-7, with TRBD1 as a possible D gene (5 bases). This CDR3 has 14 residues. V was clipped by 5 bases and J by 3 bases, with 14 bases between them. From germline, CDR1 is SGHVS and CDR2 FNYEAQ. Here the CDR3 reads CASSPITGNYEQYF. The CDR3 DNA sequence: TGTGCCAGCAGCCCGATTACAGGCAACTACGAGCAGTACTTC.

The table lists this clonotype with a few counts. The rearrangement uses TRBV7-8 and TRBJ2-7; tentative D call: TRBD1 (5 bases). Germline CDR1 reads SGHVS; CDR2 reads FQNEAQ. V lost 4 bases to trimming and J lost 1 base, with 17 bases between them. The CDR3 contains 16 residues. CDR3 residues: CASSSHSRQGSYEQYF. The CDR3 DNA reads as TGTGCCAGCAGCTCCCATTCTCGTCAGGGATCCTACGAGCAGTACTTC. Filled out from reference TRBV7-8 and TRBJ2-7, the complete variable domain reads GAGVSQSPRYKVAKRGQDVALRCDPISGHVSLFWYQQALGQGPEFLTYFQNEAQLDKSGLPSDRFFAERPEGSVSTLKIQRTQQEDSAVYLCASSSHSRQGSYEQYFGPGTRLTVT.

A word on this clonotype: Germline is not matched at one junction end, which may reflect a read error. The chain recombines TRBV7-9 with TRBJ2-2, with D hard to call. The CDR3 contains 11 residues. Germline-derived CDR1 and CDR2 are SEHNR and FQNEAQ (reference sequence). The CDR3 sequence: CASSPRTRLLF. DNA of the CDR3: TGTGCCAGCAGCCCCCGGACCCGGTTGCTCTTT. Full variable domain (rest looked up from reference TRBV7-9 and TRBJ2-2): DTGVSQNPRHKITKRGQNVTFRCDPISEHNRLYWYRQTLGQGPEFLTYFQNEAQLEKSRLLSDRFSAERPKGSFSTLEIQRTEQGDSAMYLCASSPRTRLLFGEGSRLTVL.

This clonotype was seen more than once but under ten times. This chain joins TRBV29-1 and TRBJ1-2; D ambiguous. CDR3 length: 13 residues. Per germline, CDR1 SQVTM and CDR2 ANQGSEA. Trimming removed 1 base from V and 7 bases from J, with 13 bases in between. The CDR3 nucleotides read TGCAGCGTTGAAGGGGGTTTCTTAGGTGGCTACACCTTC. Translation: CSVEGGFLGGYTF.

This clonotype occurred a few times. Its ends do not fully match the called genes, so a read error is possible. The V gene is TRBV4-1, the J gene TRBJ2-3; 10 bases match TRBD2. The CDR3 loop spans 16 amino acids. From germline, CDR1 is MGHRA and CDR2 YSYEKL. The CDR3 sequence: CASSQAERGGRDTQYF. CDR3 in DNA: TGTGCCAGCAGCCAAGCCGAGCGGGGGGGCCGGGATACGCAGTATTTT.

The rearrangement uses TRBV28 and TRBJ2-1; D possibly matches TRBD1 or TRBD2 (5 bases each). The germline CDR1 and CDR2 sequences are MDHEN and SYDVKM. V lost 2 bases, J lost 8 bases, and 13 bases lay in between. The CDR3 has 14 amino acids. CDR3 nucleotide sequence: TGTGCCAGCAGTTTAGGGGCCCTGGGGGATGAGCAGTTCTTC. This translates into CASSLGALGDEQFF.

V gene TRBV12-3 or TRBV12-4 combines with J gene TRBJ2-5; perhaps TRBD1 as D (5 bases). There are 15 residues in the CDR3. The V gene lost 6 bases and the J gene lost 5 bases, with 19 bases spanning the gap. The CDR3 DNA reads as TGTGCCAGCAGCAACCTTGCACAGGAAACGGAGACCCAGTACTTC. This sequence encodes CASSNLAQETETQYF.

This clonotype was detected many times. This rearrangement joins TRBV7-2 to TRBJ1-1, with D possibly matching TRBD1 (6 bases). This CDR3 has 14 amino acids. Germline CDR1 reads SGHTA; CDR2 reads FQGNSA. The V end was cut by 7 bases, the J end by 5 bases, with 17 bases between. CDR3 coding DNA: TGTGCCAGCACCACAGGGAGTCCGCCGACTGAAGCTTTCTTT. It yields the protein CASTTGSPPTEAFF. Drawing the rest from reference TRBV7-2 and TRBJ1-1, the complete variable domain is GAGVSQSPSNKVTEKGKDVELRCDPISGHTALYWYRQSLGQGLEFLIYFQGNSAPDKSGLPSDRFSAERTGGSVSTLTIQRTQQEDSAVYLCASTTGSPPTEAFFGQGTRLTVV.

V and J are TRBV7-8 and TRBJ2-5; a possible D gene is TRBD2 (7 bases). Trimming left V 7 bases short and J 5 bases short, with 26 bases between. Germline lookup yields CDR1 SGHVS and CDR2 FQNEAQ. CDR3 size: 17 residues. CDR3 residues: CASISGWVGGGRETQYF. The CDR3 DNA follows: TGTGCCAGCATATCGGGTTGGGTGGGCGGGGGCAGGGAGACCCAGTACTTC.